A selection of T cell receptor beta chains follows, all from one sample in a study of CD8 T cells in ankylosing spondylitis. TCRdb re-analysed the 5' RACE reads in MiXCR, keeping a single row per CDR3 protein. This table has 150,000 to 200,000 distinct CDR3 sequences, roughly 13% appearing once. Sample: blood, either unsorted or a sorted T cell fraction (not recorded which). Every receptor here comes from a female donor with ankylosing spondylitis or in good health (not recorded which). Each CDR3 is given with its conserved first and last residue. Clone sizes are given selectively: once, few, many, or a class where the clone is expanded.

V gene	J gene	clone size	CDR3 protein
TRBV29-1	TRBJ2-3	many	CSVEGRASSTDTQYF
TRBV3-1	TRBJ2-1	many	CASSQVGRGIDEQFF
TRBV7-2	TRBJ1-5	many	CASSLITGAQPQHF
TRBV12-3/TRBV12-4	TRBJ1-3	many	CASSPRRGGGNTIYF
TRBV6-1	TRBJ1-4	.	CASTLTPQGASNEKLFF
TRBV7-2	TRBJ2-2	few	CASSLAWGGGELFF
TRBV10-3	TRBJ2-7	many	CAISERQVRSYEQYF
TRBV19	TRBJ2-7	many	CASSIGSGWSEEQYF
TRBV15	TRBJ2-2	.	CATSRGWGLAGPDTGELFF
TRBV5-1	TRBJ2-1	many	CASSAGQSSYNEQFF
TRBV12-3/TRBV12-4	TRBJ1-5	many	CATGAGVGQPQHF
TRBV6-2/TRBV6-3	TRBJ2-2	many	CASSFLTGGAPGELFF
TRBV28	TRBJ2-1	few	CASSSRDGGSYNEQFF
TRBV20-1	TRBJ2-5	.	CSAGYQETQYF
TRBV18	TRBJ2-2	many	CASSPSTTGGARTGELFF
TRBV20-1	TRBJ2-2	many	CSARETGTSGSSANTGELFF
TRBV15	TRBJ2-3	many	CATFSGRISDTQYF
TRBV7-6	TRBJ2-1	few	CASSVRGAEQFF
TRBV24-1	TRBJ2-7	.	CATSDYYTPYEQYF
TRBV14	TRBJ1-1	many	CASSRFRNTEAFF
TRBV24-1	TRBJ2-1	.	CATSDPSGAYNEQFF
TRBV5-1	TRBJ2-7	many	CASSLPRVAEQYF
TRBV7-2	TRBJ1-5	few	CASSLAVGGGANQPQHF
TRBV28	TRBJ2-7	few	CASSFNGGNEQYF
TRBV20-1	TRBJ2-5	few	CSAHQYGGPQETQYF
TRBV5-5	TRBJ2-3	many	CASSLNVGRTDTQYF
TRBV19	TRBJ2-1	many	CASSIVDQRKEQFF
TRBV7-2	TRBJ2-1	many	CADTVPGGSYNEQFF
TRBV7-2	TRBJ1-6	many	CASSRDQSPLHF